This entry lists 30 T cell receptor beta chains sequenced from one sample in a study of shared clonotypes between healthy human individuals. Profiled with immunoSEQ multiplex PCR; TCRdb holds only in-frame clones, not every one. Among some 1.1 million clones listed, 77% were seen once. The sequenced sample was memory CD4+ T cells from PBMCs. Subset: CD45RA-negative fraction. The receptor set was obtained from a man between 18 and 35 years old in good health. Some clones in this sample may be carry-over from other donors' samples.

The CDR3 bases are TGTGCCAGCAGTTTACCGGGCTTACCCTCTGGAAACACCATATATTTT. As protein: CASSLPGLPSGNTIYF. This chain connects TRBV28 to TRBJ1-3; no firm D call. Trimming stripped 2 bases from V and 0 bases from J, with 11 bases between. Germline CDR1 MDHEN, CDR2 SYDVKM. This CDR3 is 16 amino acids long.

Points on this clone: Other nucleotide sequences from this sample produce the same CDR3. CDR3 in amino acids: CASSQQETQYF. CDR3 DNA: TGTGCCAGCTCACAGCAAGAGACCCAGTACTTC. V is TRBV18 and J is TRBJ2-5; D ambiguous. Per germline, CDR1 KGHSH and CDR2 LQKENI. The CDR3 consists of 11 residues. Trimming left V 4 bases short and J 2 bases short, with 2 bases between.

This chain joins TRBV5-8 and TRBJ2-7; TRBD1 matches at 10 bases. This CDR3 contains 13 residues. The trim removed 5 bases at V and 3 bases at J, leaving 2 bases unmatched. Germline CDR1 and CDR2: SGHTS and YDEGEE. The CDR3 region is CASRGQGNYEQYF. CDR3 nucleotide sequence: TGTGCCAGCAGGGGACAGGGGAACTACGAGCAGTACTTC.

This clone showed up just once. The chain combines TRBV5-1 with TRBJ1-1; D may be TRBD1 (6 bases). CDR1 and CDR2 from the germline V gene are SGHRS and YFSETQ. Trimming stripped 4 bases from V and 2 bases from J, with 21 bases between. This CDR3 spans 17 amino acids. CDR3 in DNA: TGCGCCAGCAGCCTGGGGGCAGGAACATTCATCAACACTGAAGCTTTCTTT. This codes for CASSLGAGTFINTEAFF.

This clone appeared a single time. This chain connects TRBV5-1 to TRBJ2-7; D remains unclear. CDR1 SGHRS and CDR2 YFSETQ come from the germline V gene. This CDR3 comprises 14 residues. Trimming removed 2 bases from V and 3 bases from J, with 12 bases in between. The CDR3 loop is CASSFRVNGYEQYF. In DNA, the CDR3 is TGCGCCAGCAGCTTCCGGGTTAACGGCTACGAGCAGTACTTC. The whole variable domain, filled in from reference TRBV5-1 and TRBJ2-7, reads KAGVTQTPRYLIKTRGQQVTLSCSPISGHRSVSWYQQTPGQGLQFLFEYFSETQRNKGNFPGRFSGRQFSNSRSEMNVSTLELGDSALYLCASSFRVNGYEQYFGPGTRLTVT.

V gene TRBV7-2 combines with J gene TRBJ2-2; D perhaps matches TRBD2 (7 bases). This CDR3 has 15 residues. V was pared by 5 bases and J by 2 bases, with 12 bases between. CDR1 and CDR2 from the germline V gene are SGHTA and FQGNSA. CDR3 nucleotide sequence: TGTGCCAGCAGCACAAGGGGGGGCAACACCGGGGAGCTGTTTTTT. Translation: CASSTRGGNTGELFF.

The rearrangement uses TRBV6-1 and TRBJ1-5, with D possibly being TRBD1 (6 bases). CDR1 is MNHNS and CDR2 is SASEGT in the germline V gene. This CDR3 is 14 amino acids long. V was shortened by 9 bases and J by 2 bases, with 14 bases between the two germline ends. CDR3 sequence (DNA): TGTGCCAGTAATATCGGGGGGCGCAATCAGCCCCAGCATTTT. Its protein product is CASNIGGRNQPQHF.

Comments on this clone: With only one base between it and a far larger clone, this is likely a read error. The chain joins TRBV29-1 to TRBJ1-5; D perhaps matches TRBD1 (5 bases). CDR1 is SQVTM, CDR2 ANQGSEA, per germline. V lost 8 bases and J lost 0, with 14 bases in between. The CDR3 loop spans 14 amino acids. The CDR3 spells CSIATDISNQPQHF. For the CDR3, the DNA is TGCAGCATAGCCACGGACATTAGCAATCAGCCCCAGCATTTT.

This chain links TRBV6-5 with TRBJ2-3; D gene uncertain. Germline lookup yields CDR1 MNHEY and CDR2 SVGAGI. Trimming shortened V by 0 bases and J by 4 bases, and 11 bases separated the two germline ends. The CDR3 runs to 15 residues. The CDR3 DNA sequence: TGTGCCAGCAGTTACTCGCCAAGATCGGCAGATACGCAGTATTTT. Translated, it gives CASSYSPRSADTQYF.

Turning to this clone: Just one base apart from a much larger clone, this may be a read error. The gene calls are TRBV30 and TRBJ1-1; D unresolved. CDR1 is GTSNPN and CDR2 is SVGIG in the germline V gene (reference sequence). The CDR3 covers 13 residues. The CDR3 spells CAWGVGRNTGAFF. Here the CDR3 DNA reads TGTGCCTGGGGTGTTGGGAGGAACACTGGAGCTTTCTTT.

The chain employs TRBV29-1 and TRBJ2-1; D remains unclear. V gave up 4 bases and J gave up 2 bases, with 12 bases separating them. Germline CDR1 SQVTM, CDR2 ANQGSEA. The CDR3 extends over 14 amino acids. The CDR3 here is CSVGGSATYNEQFF. The DNA of the CDR3 is TGCAGCGTTGGTGGATCCGCAACCTACAATGAGCAGTTCTTC.

About this clone: This sample includes further DNA sequences coding for the same CDR3. The chain uses TRBV5-1 and TRBJ2-7; D is possibly TRBD2 (5 bases). Germline CDR1 SGHRS, CDR2 YFSETQ. This CDR3 comprises 13 residues. The V end lost 3 bases, the J end lost 2 bases, and 9 bases lay between the germline ends. The CDR3 loop reads CASSSLGAYEQYF. Written as DNA, the CDR3 is TGCGCCAGCAGCTCGCTGGGAGCCTACGAGCAGTACTTC.

The V gene is TRBV7-9, the J gene TRBJ1-2; 12 bases align to TRBD1. Germline V gene data show CDR1 as SEHNR and CDR2 as FQNEAQ (reference sequence). There are 17 residues in the CDR3. V dropped 5 bases and J dropped 4; count of bases not matched to a gene: 11. The CDR3 sequence: CASSPRGQGASSYGYTF. CDR3 sequence (DNA): TGTGCCAGCAGCCCCCGGGGACAGGGGGCGTCGTCCTATGGCTACACCTTC.

The chain combines TRBV14 with TRBJ1-2; D may be TRBD1 (5 bases). Germline V gene sequence: CDR1 SGHDN, CDR2 FVKESK. The CDR3 runs to 15 residues. Trimming left V 0 bases short and J 4 bases short, with 12 bases between. The CDR3: CASSQDVGPGYGYTF. The CDR3, as DNA: TGTGCCAGCAGCCAAGATGTGGGACCGGGCTATGGCTACACCTTC.

The chain is built from TRBV27 and TRBJ1-2; TRBD1 agrees at 9 bases. V lost 5 bases to trimming and J lost 6 bases; unmatched junction nucleotides: 7. The CDR3 has 14 amino acids. Germline V gene data show CDR1 as MNHEY and CDR2 as SMNVEV (reference sequence). The CDR3, as DNA: TGTGCCAGCAGTCCGGGACAGGGAACACATGGCTACACCTTC. Translated, it gives CASSPGQGTHGYTF.

The gene calls are TRBV15 and TRBJ1-4; D is perhaps TRBD1 (6 bases). This CDR3 has 17 amino acids. Per germline, CDR1 LNHNV and CDR2 YYDKDF (reference sequence). Trimming stripped 5 bases from V and 6 bases from J, with 22 bases between. The chain's CDR3 is CATSPPEGVGLDEKLFF. The CDR3 DNA reads as TGTGCCACCAGCCCCCCTGAGGGGGTTGGGTTGGATGAAAAACTGTTTTTT.

This clone was recorded only once. The rearrangement links TRBV28 to TRBJ2-7; unclear D gene. Germline values: CDR1 MDHEN, CDR2 SYDVKM. V lost 5 bases, J lost 0 bases, and 20 bases lay in between. CDR3 size: 17 residues. The CDR3 DNA is TGTGCCAGCAGTGGGCCGACCTGGACGCGGAGCTCCTACGAGCAGTACTTC. Translation gives CASSGPTWTRSSYEQYF.

The V and J genes are TRBV9 and TRBJ1-3; tentative D call: TRBD1 (6 bases). V lost 4 bases and J 0 bases, leaving 11 bases between the germline ends. In germline, CDR1 is SGDLS, CDR2 YYNGEE. The CDR3 covers 15 residues. The CDR3 DNA sequence: TGTGCCAGCAGCTCCGAGGGGGGCTCTGGAAACACCATATATTTT. This gives the protein CASSSEGGSGNTIYF.

The J gene is TRBJ2-7, the V gene TRBV9; D is possibly TRBD2 (6 bases). CDR3 size: 16 residues. Germline values: CDR1 SGDLS, CDR2 YYNGEE. V gave up 0 bases and J gave up 2 bases, with 15 bases separating them. DNA of the CDR3: TGTGCCAGCAGCGTAGGAGCTAGCGCCATCCCCTACGAGCAGTACTTC. Amino acids: CASSVGASAIPYEQYF.

This clone was recorded once. The V gene is TRBV28, the J gene TRBJ2-7, with 7 bases matching TRBD2. V lost 8 bases, J lost 0 bases, and 4 bases stayed unmatched. The CDR3 is 13 residues long. Germline V gene sequence: CDR1 MDHEN, CDR2 SYDVKM. DNA of the CDR3: TGTGCCAGCTCAACTAGCGACTCCTACGAGCAGTACTTC. Its protein product is CASSTSDSYEQYF.

The chain has TRBV19 and TRBJ2-7; D might be TRBD1 (5 bases). This CDR3 comprises 12 residues. V dropped 10 bases and J dropped 3 bases, with 13 bases sitting between them. Germline loops: CDR1 LNHDA, CDR2 SQIVND (reference sequence). The CDR3 nucleotides read TGTGCCACCTCGGACAATTTCTACGAGCAGTACTTC. Translated: CATSDNFYEQYF.

This chain uses TRBV9 with TRBJ2-5; 7 bases are shared with TRBD1. There are 15 residues in the CDR3. CDR1 and CDR2 from the germline V gene are SGDLS and YYNGEE. The ends lost 0 bases at V and 1 base at J; junction bases unmatched: 3. This CDR3 is CASSVARTGQETQYF. The DNA of the CDR3 is TGTGCCAGCAGCGTAGCTCGGACAGGCCAAGAGACCCAGTACTTC.

The rearrangement uses TRBV6-1 and TRBJ1-5; the D is unclear. The V end was cut by 4 bases, the J end by 7 bases, with 14 bases between. Germline V gene lookup returns CDR1 MNHNS and CDR2 SASEGT. This CDR3 has 14 amino acids. CDR3 in DNA: TGTGCCAGCAGTGCCCGGGGAGTGGGACAGCCCCAGCATTTT. Protein: CASSARGVGQPQHF.

This CDR3 reads CASSYLTGQGKETQYF. The CDR3, as DNA: TGTGCCAGCAGTTACCTAACGGGACAGGGGAAAGAGACCCAGTACTTC. The gene calls are TRBV6-5 and TRBJ2-5, with 10 bases identical to TRBD1. The germline gives CDR1 MNHEY, CDR2 SVGAGI. V gave up 2 bases and J gave up 3 bases; unmatched junction bases: 6. This CDR3 contains 16 residues.

The V call is TRBV2, the J call TRBJ1-6, with a possible D match to TRBD1 (6 bases). The V end was cut by 4 bases, the J end by 4 bases, with 11 bases between. Germline V gene lookup returns CDR1 SNHLY and CDR2 FYNNEI. The CDR3 is made up of 15 amino acids. This chain's CDR3 is CASSVGQGYNSPLHF. In DNA form, the CDR3 reads TGTGCCAGCAGTGTAGGGCAGGGGTATAATTCACCCCTCCACTTT.

The rearrangement links TRBV2 to TRBJ1-4; D is undetermined. Germline CDR1 is SNHLY and CDR2 is FYNNEI. This CDR3 is built from 12 residues. Trimming shortened V by 0 bases and J by 10 bases, and 6 bases separated the two germline ends. CDR3 nucleotides: TGTGCCAGCAGTGAAGCAATTGGAAAACTGTTTTTT. Translation: CASSEAIGKLFF.

The V and J genes are TRBV28 and TRBJ2-6; the D is unclear. This CDR3 is 14 amino acids long. V lost 7 bases and J lost 4, with 11 bases in between. The germline CDR1 and CDR2 sequences are MDHEN and SYDVKM. The CDR3 nucleotides read TGTGCCAGCAATCCGTGGGCCGGGGCCAACGTCCTGACTTTC. Translation gives CASNPWAGANVLTF.

This clone has a handful of counts. The chain has TRBV27 and TRBJ2-7, with D possibly matching TRBD1 (6 bases). Trimming shortened V by 3 bases and J by 0 bases, and 9 bases separated the two germline ends. The CDR3 covers 14 residues. CDR1 MNHEY and CDR2 SMNVEV come from the germline V gene (reference sequence). CDR3: CASSLGASSYEQYF. The CDR3 DNA reads as TGTGCCAGCAGTTTGGGGGCCAGCTCCTACGAGCAGTACTTC.

Regarding this clone: The sample holds other DNA sequences that translate to the same CDR3. V usage is TRBV7-2 and J usage is TRBJ2-1, with D hard to call. Trimming removed 1 base at V and 10 bases at J, with 5 bases between. Germline V gives CDR1 SGHTA, CDR2 FQGNSA. The length of the CDR3 is 11 residues. The CDR3 nucleotides are TGTGCCAGCAGCTTAGGCTTCGAGCAGTTCTTC. It translates to CASSLGFEQFF.

The chain carries TRBV10-3 and TRBJ2-7; a weak D match, TRBD1 (5 bases). This CDR3 contains 15 residues. Trimming took off 4 bases at V and 2 bases at J, with 15 bases between the two ends. Germline CDR1 is ENHRY and CDR2 is SYGVKD. The CDR3 region is CAISAGQQETYEQYF. CDR3 bases: TGTGCCATCAGTGCCGGGCAACAGGAGACCTACGAGCAGTACTTC.